This is a list of T cell receptor beta chains from one sample in a study of shared clonotypes between healthy human individuals. Only in-frame clones appear in the TCRdb table, and some are missing; sequencing was by immunoSEQ multiplex PCR. The repertoire consists of about 2.1 million clones, with 93% occurring once and the leading ten covering about 1.7%. The sample taken for sequencing was naive CD8+ T cells from PBMCs. Receptors originate from a man aged 18-30 years in good health. Some clones in this sample may be carry-over from other donors' samples. CDR3s include the opening cysteine and the closing phenylalanine or tryptophan. Each record gives: V gene, clone size, J gene, CDR3 length, D gene, CDR3 protein, CDR3 DNA. D genes are given only for firm matches. Some rows have no size entry. The others give once, few or many, or a class for an expanded clone.

V gene: TRBV28
clone size: NA
J gene: TRBJ2-7
CDR3 length: 14
D gene: NA
CDR3 protein: CASSFSGIYYEQYF
CDR3 DNA: TGTGCCAGCAGTTTCTCGGGCATCTACTACGAGCAGTACTTC

V gene: TRBV4-2
clone size: NA
J gene: TRBJ1-1
CDR3 length: 15
D gene: NA
CDR3 protein: CASSQARTWNTEAFF
CDR3 DNA: TGTGCCAGCAGCCAAGCACGGACCTGGAACACTGAAGCTTTCTTT

V gene: TRBV10-3
clone size: NA
J gene: TRBJ2-4
CDR3 length: 16
D gene: NA
CDR3 protein: CAISVGGELAKNIQYF
CDR3 DNA: TGTGCCATCAGTGTGGGGGGAGAACTAGCCAAAAACATTCAGTACTTC

V gene: TRBV4-1
clone size: NA
J gene: TRBJ2-1
CDR3 length: 13
D gene: NA
CDR3 protein: CASSQYGNNEQFF
CDR3 DNA: TGCGCCAGCAGCCAGTACGGGAACAATGAGCAGTTCTTC

V gene: TRBV19
clone size: NA
J gene: TRBJ2-3
CDR3 length: 13
D gene: NA
CDR3 protein: CASSISFTDTQYF
CDR3 DNA: TGTGCCAGTAGTATATCCTTTACAGATACGCAGTATTTT

V gene: TRBV27
clone size: NA
J gene: TRBJ2-2
CDR3 length: 14
D gene: NA
CDR3 protein: CASRETARVGELFF
CDR3 DNA: TGTGCCAGTCGAGAAACGGCCCGTGTCGGGGAGCTGTTTTTT

V gene: TRBV19
clone size: NA
J gene: TRBJ2-1
CDR3 length: 15
D gene: TRBD1
CDR3 protein: CASSFIRDSHNEQFF
CDR3 DNA: TGTGCCAGTAGTTTCATCCGGGACAGCCACAATGAGCAGTTCTTC

V gene: TRBV7-6
clone size: NA
J gene: TRBJ1-1
CDR3 length: 15
D gene: NA
CDR3 protein: CASSQSTWWGTEAFF
CDR3 DNA: TGTGCCAGCAGCCAATCGACATGGTGGGGGACTGAAGCTTTCTTT

V gene: TRBV27
clone size: once
J gene: TRBJ2-4
CDR3 length: 15
D gene: NA
CDR3 protein: CASSLSNIAKNIQYF
CDR3 DNA: TGTGCCAGCAGTTTATCGAATATAGCCAAAAACATTCAGTACTTC

V gene: TRBV5-1
clone size: NA
J gene: TRBJ1-2
CDR3 length: 15
D gene: NA
CDR3 protein: CASSLRPGTEDGYTF
CDR3 DNA: TGCGCCAGCAGCTTGCGTCCCGGGACGGAGGATGGCTACACCTTC

V gene: TRBV28
clone size: once
J gene: TRBJ1-1
CDR3 length: 14
D gene: NA
CDR3 protein: CASSFNGMNTEAFF
CDR3 DNA: TGTGCCAGCAGTTTTAACGGTATGAACACTGAAGCTTTCTTT

V gene: TRBV19
clone size: NA
J gene: TRBJ2-7
CDR3 length: 14
D gene: NA
CDR3 protein: CASSTGVGHYEQYF
CDR3 DNA: TGTGCCAGTAGTACCGGGGTGGGACATTACGAGCAGTACTTC

V gene: TRBV28
clone size: once
J gene: TRBJ2-7
CDR3 length: 15
D gene: NA
CDR3 protein: CASSLFKKGRGEQYF
CDR3 DNA: TGTGCCAGCAGTTTATTCAAGAAGGGCCGGGGCGAGCAGTACTTC

V gene: TRBV7-8
clone size: NA
J gene: TRBJ2-7
CDR3 length: 12
D gene: NA
CDR3 protein: CASSLRTNEQYF
CDR3 DNA: TGTGCCAGCAGCCTTCGGACAAACGAGCAGTACTTC

V gene: TRBV6-6
clone size: NA
J gene: TRBJ2-1
CDR3 length: 16
D gene: TRBD2
CDR3 protein: CASRLTSGSSYNEQFF
CDR3 DNA: TGTGCCAGCAGACTTACTAGCGGGAGCTCCTACAATGAGCAGTTCTTC

V gene: TRBV30
clone size: NA
J gene: TRBJ1-1
CDR3 length: 11
D gene: NA
CDR3 protein: CAWSVQRRAFF
CDR3 DNA: TGTGCCTGGAGTGTACAAAGGAGGGCTTTCTTT